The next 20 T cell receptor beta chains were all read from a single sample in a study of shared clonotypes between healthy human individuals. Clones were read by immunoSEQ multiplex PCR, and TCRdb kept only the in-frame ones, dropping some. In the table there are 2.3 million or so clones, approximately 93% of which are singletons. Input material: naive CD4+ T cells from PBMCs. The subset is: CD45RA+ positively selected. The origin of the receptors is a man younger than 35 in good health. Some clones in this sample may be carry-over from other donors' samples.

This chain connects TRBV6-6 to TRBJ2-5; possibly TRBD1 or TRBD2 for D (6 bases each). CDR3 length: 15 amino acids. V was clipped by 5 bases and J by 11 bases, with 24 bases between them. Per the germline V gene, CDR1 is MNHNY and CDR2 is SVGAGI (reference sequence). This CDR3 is CASSGGTSNLEEQYF. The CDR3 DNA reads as TGTGCCAGCAGTGGGGGGACATCTAATCTAGAAGAGCAGTACTTC.

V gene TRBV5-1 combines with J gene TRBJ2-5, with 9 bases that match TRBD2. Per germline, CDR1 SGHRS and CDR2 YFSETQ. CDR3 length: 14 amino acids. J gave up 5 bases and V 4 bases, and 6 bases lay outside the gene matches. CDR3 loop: CASSREGLAETQYF. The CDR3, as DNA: TGCGCCAGCAGCCGTGAAGGACTAGCGGAGACCCAGTACTTC.

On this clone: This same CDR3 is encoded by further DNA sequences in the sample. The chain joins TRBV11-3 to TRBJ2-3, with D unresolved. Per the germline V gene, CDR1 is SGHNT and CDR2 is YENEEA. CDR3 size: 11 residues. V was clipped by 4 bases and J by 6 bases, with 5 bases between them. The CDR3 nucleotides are TGTGCCAGCAGCTCGACTGATACGCAGTATTTT. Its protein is CASSSTDTQYF.

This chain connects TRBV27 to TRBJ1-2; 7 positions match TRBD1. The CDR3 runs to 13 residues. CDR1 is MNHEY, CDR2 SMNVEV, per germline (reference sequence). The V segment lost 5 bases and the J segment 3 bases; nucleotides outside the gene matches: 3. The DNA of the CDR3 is TGTGCCAGCAGTAAGACAGGGCACTATGGCTACACCTTC. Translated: CASSKTGHYGYTF.

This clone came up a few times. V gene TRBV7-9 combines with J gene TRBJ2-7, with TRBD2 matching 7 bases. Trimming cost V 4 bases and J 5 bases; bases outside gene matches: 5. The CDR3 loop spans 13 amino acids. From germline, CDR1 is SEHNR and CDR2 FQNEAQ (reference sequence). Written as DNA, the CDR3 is TGTGCCAGCAGCTCAGCGGGAACCGACGAGCAGTACTTC. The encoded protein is CASSSAGTDEQYF.

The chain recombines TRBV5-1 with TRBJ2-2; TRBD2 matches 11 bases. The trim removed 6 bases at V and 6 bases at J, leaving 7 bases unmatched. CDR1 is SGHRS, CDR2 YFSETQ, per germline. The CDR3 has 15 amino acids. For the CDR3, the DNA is TGCGCCAGCACCTCGGTAGCGGGAGGGCCCGGGGAGCTGTTTTTT. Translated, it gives CASTSVAGGPGELFF. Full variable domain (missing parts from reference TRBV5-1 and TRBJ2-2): KAGVTQTPRYLIKTRGQQVTLSCSPISGHRSVSWYQQTPGQGLQFLFEYFSETQRNKGNFPGRFSGRQFSNSRSEMNVSTLELGDSALYLCASTSVAGGPGELFFGEGSRLTVL.

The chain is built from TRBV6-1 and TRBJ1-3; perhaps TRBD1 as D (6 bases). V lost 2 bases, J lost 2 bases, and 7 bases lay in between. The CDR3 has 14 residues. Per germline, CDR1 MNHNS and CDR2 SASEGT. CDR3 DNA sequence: TGTGCCAGCAGTGAAAGGACAGCTGGAAACACCATATATTTT. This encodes CASSERTAGNTIYF.

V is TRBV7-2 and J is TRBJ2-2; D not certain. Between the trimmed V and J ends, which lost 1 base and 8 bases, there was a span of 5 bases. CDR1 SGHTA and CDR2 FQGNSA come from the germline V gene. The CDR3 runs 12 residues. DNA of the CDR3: TGTGCCAGCAGCTTAGATGTGGGGGAGCTGTTTTTT. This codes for CASSLDVGELFF.

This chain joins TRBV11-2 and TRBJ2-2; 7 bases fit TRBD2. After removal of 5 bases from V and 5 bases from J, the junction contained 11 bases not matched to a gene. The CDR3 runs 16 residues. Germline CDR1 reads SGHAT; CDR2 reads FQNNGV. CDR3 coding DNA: TGTGCCAGCAGCCGTTCGGCGGGAGTTCGGACCGGGGAGCTGTTTTTT. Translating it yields CASSRSAGVRTGELFF.

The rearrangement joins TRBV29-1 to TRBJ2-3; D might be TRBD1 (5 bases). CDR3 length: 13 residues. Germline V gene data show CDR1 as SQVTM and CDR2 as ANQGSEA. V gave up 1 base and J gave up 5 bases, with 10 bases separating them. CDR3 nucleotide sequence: TGCAGCGTTGAAGTGCAGGGTCTAGATACGCAGTATTTT. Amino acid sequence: CSVEVQGLDTQYF.

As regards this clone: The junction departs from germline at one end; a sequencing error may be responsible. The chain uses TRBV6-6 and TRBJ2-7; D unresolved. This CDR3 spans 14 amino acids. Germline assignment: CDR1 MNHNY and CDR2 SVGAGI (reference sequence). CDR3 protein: CASSTLLDDGGKDF. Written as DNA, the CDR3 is TGTGCCAGCAGCACTCTCCTTGACGATGGTGGTAAGGACTTC.

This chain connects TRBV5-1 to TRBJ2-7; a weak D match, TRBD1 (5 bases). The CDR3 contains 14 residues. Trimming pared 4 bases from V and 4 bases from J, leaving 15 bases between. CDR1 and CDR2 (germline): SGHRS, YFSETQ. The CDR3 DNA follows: TGCGCCAGCAGCGTGGGGCTGCAGGCTTACGAGCAGTACTTC. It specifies CASSVGLQAYEQYF. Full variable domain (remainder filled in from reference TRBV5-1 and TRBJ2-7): KAGVTQTPRYLIKTRGQQVTLSCSPISGHRSVSWYQQTPGQGLQFLFEYFSETQRNKGNFPGRFSGRQFSNSRSEMNVSTLELGDSALYLCASSVGLQAYEQYFGPGTRLTVT.

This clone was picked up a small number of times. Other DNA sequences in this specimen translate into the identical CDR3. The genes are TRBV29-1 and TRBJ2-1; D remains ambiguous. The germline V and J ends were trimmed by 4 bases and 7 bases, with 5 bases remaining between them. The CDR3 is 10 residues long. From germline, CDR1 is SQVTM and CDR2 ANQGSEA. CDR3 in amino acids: CSVVRNEQFF. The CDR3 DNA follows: TGCAGCGTTGTTAGAAATGAGCAGTTCTTC.

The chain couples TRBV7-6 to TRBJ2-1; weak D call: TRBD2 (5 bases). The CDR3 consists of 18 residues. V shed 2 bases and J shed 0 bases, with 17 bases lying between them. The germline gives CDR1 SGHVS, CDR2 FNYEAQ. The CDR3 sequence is CASSLTPLVPSSYNEQFF. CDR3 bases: TGTGCCAGCAGCTTAACACCACTAGTTCCGAGCTCCTACAATGAGCAGTTCTTC.

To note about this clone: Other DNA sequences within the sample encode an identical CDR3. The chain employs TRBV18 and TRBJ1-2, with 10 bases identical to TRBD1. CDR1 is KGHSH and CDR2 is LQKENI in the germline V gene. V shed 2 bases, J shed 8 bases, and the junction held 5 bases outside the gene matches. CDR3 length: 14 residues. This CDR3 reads CASSPEGQGSGYTF. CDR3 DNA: TGTGCCAGCTCACCAGAGGGACAGGGGTCAGGCTACACCTTC.

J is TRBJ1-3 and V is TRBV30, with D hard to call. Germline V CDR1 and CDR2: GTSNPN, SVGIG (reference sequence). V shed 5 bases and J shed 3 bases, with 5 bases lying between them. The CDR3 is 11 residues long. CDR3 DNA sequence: TGTGCCTGGGGGCTTGGAAACACCATATATTTT. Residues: CAWGLGNTIYF.

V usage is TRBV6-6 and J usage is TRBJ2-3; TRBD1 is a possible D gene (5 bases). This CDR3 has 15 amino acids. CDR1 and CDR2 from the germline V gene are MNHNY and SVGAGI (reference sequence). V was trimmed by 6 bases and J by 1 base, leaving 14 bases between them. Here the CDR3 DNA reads TGTGCCAGCAGGGGGTCGACAGAGGGCACAGATACGCAGTATTTT. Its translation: CASRGSTEGTDTQYF.

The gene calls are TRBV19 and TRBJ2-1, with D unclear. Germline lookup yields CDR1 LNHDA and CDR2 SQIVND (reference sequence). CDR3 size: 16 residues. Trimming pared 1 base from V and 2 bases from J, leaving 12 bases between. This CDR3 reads CASSIGMAFPYNEQFF. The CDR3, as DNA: TGTGCCAGTAGTATAGGAATGGCTTTTCCCTACAATGAGCAGTTCTTC.

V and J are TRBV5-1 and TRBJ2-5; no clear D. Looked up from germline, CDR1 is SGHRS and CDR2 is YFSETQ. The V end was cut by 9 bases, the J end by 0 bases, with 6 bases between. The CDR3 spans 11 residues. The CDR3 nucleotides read TGCGCCACCATGTACCAAGAGACCCAGTACTTC. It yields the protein CATMYQETQYF.

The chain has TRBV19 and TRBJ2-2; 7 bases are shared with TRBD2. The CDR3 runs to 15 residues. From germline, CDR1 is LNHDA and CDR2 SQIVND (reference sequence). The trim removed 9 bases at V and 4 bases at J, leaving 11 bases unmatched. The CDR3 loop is CASSAGRGRTGELFF. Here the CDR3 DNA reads TGTGCCAGCTCCGCGGGGAGGGGACGCACCGGGGAGCTGTTTTTT.